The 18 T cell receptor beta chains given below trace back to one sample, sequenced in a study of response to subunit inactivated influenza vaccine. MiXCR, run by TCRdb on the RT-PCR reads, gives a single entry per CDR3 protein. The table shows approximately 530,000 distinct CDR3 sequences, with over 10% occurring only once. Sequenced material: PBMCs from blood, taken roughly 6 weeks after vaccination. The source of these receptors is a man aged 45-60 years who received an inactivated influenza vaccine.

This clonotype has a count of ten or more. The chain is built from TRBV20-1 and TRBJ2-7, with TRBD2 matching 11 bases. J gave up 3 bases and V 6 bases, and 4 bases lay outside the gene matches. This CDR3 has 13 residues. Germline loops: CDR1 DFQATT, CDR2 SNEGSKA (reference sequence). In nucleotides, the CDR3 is TGCAGTGCCCCTCTAGCGGGGGGCTACGAGCAGTACTTC. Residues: CSAPLAGGYEQYF.

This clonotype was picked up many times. The CDR3 here is CASSPRTSGGTGELFF. The CDR3, as DNA: TGTGCCAGCAGTCCACGGACTAGCGGGGGCACCGGGGAGCTGTTTTTT. The rearrangement joins TRBV6-2 or TRBV6-3 to TRBJ2-2, with 13 nucleotides matching TRBD2. Germline values: CDR1 MNHEY, CDR2 SVGEGT. V shed 5 bases, J shed 4 bases, and the junction held 4 bases outside the gene matches. CDR3 length: 16 residues.

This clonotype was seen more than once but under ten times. CDR3 DNA: TGCGCCAGCAGCCAAGGACCGGTATCTAACTATGGCTACACCTTC. Its protein product is CASSQGPVSNYGYTF. The chain uses TRBV4-3 and TRBJ1-2; no clear D gene. In germline, CDR1 is LGHNA, CDR2 YSLEER. The CDR3 consists of 15 residues. V gave up 1 base and J gave up 0 bases, with 9 bases separating them.

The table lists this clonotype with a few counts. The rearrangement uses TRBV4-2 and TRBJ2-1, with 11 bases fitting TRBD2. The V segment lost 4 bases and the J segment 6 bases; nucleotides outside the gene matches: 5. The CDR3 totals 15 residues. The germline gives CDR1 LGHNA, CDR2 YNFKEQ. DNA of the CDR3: TGTGCCAGCAGCCCGTCAGGACTAGCGGGCAATGAGCAGTTCTTC. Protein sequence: CASSPSGLAGNEQFF.

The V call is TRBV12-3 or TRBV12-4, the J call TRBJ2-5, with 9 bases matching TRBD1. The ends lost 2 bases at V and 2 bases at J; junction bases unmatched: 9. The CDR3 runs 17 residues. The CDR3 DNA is TGTGCCAGCAGTTTAAGGGGGACAGGGAAGGGGCAAGAGACCCAGTACTTC. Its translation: CASSLRGTGKGQETQYF.

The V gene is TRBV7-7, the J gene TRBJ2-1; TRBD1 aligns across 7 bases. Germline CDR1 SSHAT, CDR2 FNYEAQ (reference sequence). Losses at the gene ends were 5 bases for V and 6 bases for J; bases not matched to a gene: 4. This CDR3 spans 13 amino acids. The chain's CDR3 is CASSQGQINEQFF. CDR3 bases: TGTGCCAGCAGCCAGGGACAGATCAATGAGCAGTTCTTC.

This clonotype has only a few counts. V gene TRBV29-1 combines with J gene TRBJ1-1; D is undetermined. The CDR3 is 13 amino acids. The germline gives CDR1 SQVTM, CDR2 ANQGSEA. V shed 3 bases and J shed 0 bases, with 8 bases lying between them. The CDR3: CSVEGNLNTEAFF. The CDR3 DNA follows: TGCAGCGTTGAGGGCAACCTGAACACTGAAGCTTTCTTT.

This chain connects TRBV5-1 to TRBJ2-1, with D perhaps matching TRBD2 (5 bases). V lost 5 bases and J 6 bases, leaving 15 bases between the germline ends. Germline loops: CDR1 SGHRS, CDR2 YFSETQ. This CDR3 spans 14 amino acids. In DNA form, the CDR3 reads TGCGCCAGCAGAACTAGTAGTAGTAGCAATGAGCAGTTCTTC. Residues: CASRTSSSSNEQFF.

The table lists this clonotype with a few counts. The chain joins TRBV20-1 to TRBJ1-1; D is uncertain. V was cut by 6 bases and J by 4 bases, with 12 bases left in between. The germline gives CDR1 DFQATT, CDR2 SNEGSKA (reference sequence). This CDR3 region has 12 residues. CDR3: CSAEEKGTEAFF. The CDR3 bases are TGCAGTGCCGAGGAAAAGGGCACTGAAGCTTTCTTT.

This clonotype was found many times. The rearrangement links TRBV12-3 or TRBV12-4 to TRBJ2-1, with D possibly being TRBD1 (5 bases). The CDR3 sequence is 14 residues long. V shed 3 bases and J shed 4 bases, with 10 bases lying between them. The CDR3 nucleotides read TGTGCCAGCAGTTTGACCAGGGTTTACAATGAGCAGTTCTTC. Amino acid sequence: CASSLTRVYNEQFF.

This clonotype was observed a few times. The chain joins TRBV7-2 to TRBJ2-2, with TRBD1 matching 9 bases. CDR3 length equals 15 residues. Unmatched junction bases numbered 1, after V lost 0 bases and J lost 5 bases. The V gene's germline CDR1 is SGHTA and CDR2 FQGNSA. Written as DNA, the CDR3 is TGTGCCAGCAGCTTAGCACAGGGGGCGACCGGGGAGCTGTTTTTT. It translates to CASSLAQGATGELFF.

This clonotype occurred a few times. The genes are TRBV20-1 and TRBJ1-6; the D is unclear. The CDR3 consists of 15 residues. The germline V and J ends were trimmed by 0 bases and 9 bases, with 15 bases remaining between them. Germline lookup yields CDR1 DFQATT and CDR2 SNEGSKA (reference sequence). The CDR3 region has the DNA TGCAGTGCTAGAGAAGATCCCCCTCCAAGTTCACCCCTCCACTTT. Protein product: CSAREDPPPSSPLHF.

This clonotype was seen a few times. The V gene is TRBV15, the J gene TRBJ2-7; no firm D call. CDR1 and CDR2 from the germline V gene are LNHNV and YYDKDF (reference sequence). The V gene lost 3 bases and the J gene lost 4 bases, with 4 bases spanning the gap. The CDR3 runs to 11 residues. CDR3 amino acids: CATSRGYEQYF. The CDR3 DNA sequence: TGTGCCACCAGCAGGGGGTACGAGCAGTACTTC.

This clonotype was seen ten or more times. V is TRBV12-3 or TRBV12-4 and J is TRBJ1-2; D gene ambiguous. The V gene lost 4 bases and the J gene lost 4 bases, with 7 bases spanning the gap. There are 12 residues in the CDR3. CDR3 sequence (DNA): TGTGCCAGCAGTTCAACAGTCTATGGCTACACCTTC. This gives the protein CASSSTVYGYTF.

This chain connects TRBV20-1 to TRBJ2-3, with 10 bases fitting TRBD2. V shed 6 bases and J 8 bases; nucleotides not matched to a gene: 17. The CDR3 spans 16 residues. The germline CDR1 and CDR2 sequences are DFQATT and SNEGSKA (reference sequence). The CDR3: CSATNPPGLAIGTQYF. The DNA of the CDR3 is TGCAGTGCAACCAACCCTCCGGGACTAGCGATAGGTACGCAGTATTTT.

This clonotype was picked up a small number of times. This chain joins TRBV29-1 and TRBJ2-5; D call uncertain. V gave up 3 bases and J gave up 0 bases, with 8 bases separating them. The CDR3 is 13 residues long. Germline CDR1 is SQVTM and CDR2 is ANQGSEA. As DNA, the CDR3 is TGCAGCGTTGATTTTAGGTACCAAGAGACCCAGTACTTC. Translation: CSVDFRYQETQYF.

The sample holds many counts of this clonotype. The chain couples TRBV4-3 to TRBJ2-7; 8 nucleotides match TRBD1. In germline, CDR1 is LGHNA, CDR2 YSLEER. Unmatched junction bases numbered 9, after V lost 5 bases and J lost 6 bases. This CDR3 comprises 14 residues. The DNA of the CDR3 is TGCGCCAGCAGCTACTCCAGGGGGCTCGGCGAGCAGTACTTC. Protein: CASSYSRGLGEQYF.

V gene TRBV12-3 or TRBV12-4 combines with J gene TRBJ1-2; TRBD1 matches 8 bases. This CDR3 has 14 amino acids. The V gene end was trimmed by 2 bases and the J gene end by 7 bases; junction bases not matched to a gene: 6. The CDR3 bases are TGTGCCAGCAGTTTACTATCAGGGACAGGTGGCTACACCTTC. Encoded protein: CASSLLSGTGGYTF.